This T cell receptor (beta chain) was sequenced during a study of T cell repertoires in ileal Crohn's disease. Turning to the study itself: Patients had a median roughly 8-year disease duration, and about 40% were active smokers. Findings and caveats of the study: Compared with non-smokers, active smokers at surgery showed more clonal expansions. Every patient over 26.8% clonality showed endoscopic recurrence.

Assay used: immunoSEQ multiplex PCR; TCRdb lists only in-frame clones, some missing. This sample carries roughly 13,000 clones, roughly 70% of them seen once, and the ten largest clones take under 7%. This CDR3 has 16 amino acids. Germline assignment: CDR1 SGHDN and CDR2 FVKESK. The trim removed 5 bases at V and 3 bases at J, leaving 6 bases unmatched. For this clone: Its antigen is unknown.

The chain carries TRBV14 and TRBJ2-3; 12 bases align to TRBD2. Sequenced sample: ileal tissue. The origin of this receptor is an adult with Crohn's disease. CDR3 protein: CASSSTTSGGTDTQYF. For the CDR3, the DNA is TGTGCCAGCAGCTCGACGACTAGCGGGGGTACAGATACGCAGTATTTT.